These 24 T cell receptor beta chains were sequenced from one sample in a study of blood T cells in healthy people across ages (dated by TCRdb to between 2015 and 2016). Library preparation was by 5' RACE. The listed sequencing device is Illumina HiSeq 2500. A second roughly 6 to 12 cycle PCR used a sample-barcoded 5' primer and a J-beta primer mix. TCRdb trimmed public reads at Q25 via fastp, called clones via MiXCR and kept in-frame beta chains. Records with the same CDR3 protein are collapsed into one entry carrying the most frequent genes and DNA. The sample data list around 990,000 distinct CDR3 sequences, and 35% to 40% of these were observed just once. The top ten constitute roughly 13% of the sample. The material sequenced was blood. These receptors all come from a man between 18 and 35 years old in good health.

The chain uses TRBV12-3 or TRBV12-4 and TRBJ1-4; the D is unclear. The CDR3 length is 14 residues. Between the trimmed V and J ends, which lost 4 bases and 4 bases, there was a span of 10 bases. This CDR3 is CASSSRPYNEKLFF. Here the CDR3 DNA reads TGTGCCAGCAGTTCCCGACCTTATAATGAAAAACTGTTTTTT.

This clonotype was counted between two and nine times. The chain couples TRBV9 to TRBJ2-1, with 7 bases that match TRBD1. CDR1 and CDR2 (germline): SGDLS, YYNGEE. The CDR3 length is 15 residues. V dropped 0 bases and J dropped 4; count of bases not matched to a gene: 4. DNA for the CDR3: TGTGCCAGCAGCGTAGGAGGGACAGAGTACAATGAGCAGTTCTTC. This gives the protein CASSVGGTEYNEQFF.

This clonotype was seen more than once but under ten times. The chain combines TRBV12-3 or TRBV12-4 with TRBJ2-3; D might be TRBD1 (5 bases). The CDR3 has 14 residues. Between the trimmed V and J ends, which lost 3 bases and 6 bases, there was a span of 13 bases. CDR3 sequence reads: CASSLAGKLDTQYF. CDR3 DNA sequence: TGTGCCAGCAGTTTGGCAGGGAAGTTGGATACGCAGTATTTT.

This clonotype appeared a few times. The CDR3 is CASSPPNRADTQYF. The CDR3 DNA reads as TGTGCCAGCAGTCCCCCTAACAGGGCAGATACGCAGTATTTT. The genes are TRBV27 and TRBJ2-3, with D possibly TRBD1 on 6 matching bases. Trimming removed 5 bases at V and 4 bases at J, with 13 bases between. The length of the CDR3 is 14 residues. In germline, CDR1 is MNHEY, CDR2 SMNVEV (reference sequence).

As for this clonotype: A much bigger clone sits one base away, suggesting this may be a read error. This chain connects TRBV2 to TRBJ1-1; D may be TRBD1 (5 bases). Deletions cut 6 bases from V and 6 bases from J, with 14 bases between. This CDR3 has 13 amino acids. CDR1 is SNHLY and CDR2 is FYNNEI in the germline V gene. CDR3 in DNA: TGTGCCAGCAGCGGGGCGGGAGGGGCTGAAGCTTTCTTT. Encoded protein: CASSGAGGAEAFF.

This clonotype was seen only once. The genes are TRBV27 and TRBJ2-3; 7 bases are a match to TRBD2. The CDR3 contains 18 residues. CDR1 and CDR2 (germline): MNHEY, SMNVEV (reference sequence). Unmatched junction bases numbered 14, after V lost 3 bases and J lost 2 bases. In DNA form, the CDR3 reads TGTGCCAGCAGTTTCCGAGCCCTGGGACTACCCCACACAGATACGCAGTATTTT. It is translated as CASSFRALGLPHTDTQYF.

V is TRBV9 and J is TRBJ1-2; D gene ambiguous. Trimming took 0 bases from V and 4 from J, leaving 10 bases between them. This CDR3 has 14 amino acids. The germline gives CDR1 SGDLS, CDR2 YYNGEE. Here the CDR3 DNA reads TGTGCCAGCAGCGTAGGGGCGCGGGGCTATGGCTACACCTTC. This gives the protein CASSVGARGYGYTF.

In this sample, this clonotype turned up a few times. The gene calls are TRBV4-2 and TRBJ1-2; D is unresolved. V lost 0 bases to trimming and J lost 6 bases, with 17 bases between them. The germline gives CDR1 LGHNA, CDR2 YNFKEQ. This CDR3 region has 16 residues. The CDR3 spells CASSQDVTVRSDGYTF. The CDR3 region has the DNA TGTGCCAGCAGCCAAGATGTAACAGTTCGCAGCGATGGCTACACCTTC.

This clonotype was counted a few times. The V gene is TRBV7-9, the J gene TRBJ1-2; 7 bases are shared with TRBD1. CDR3 length: 14 residues. With V trimmed by 4 bases and J by 6 bases, 8 bases remained unmatched. Germline V gene lookup returns CDR1 SEHNR and CDR2 FQNEAQ (reference sequence). The DNA for the CDR3 is TGTGCCAGCAGCTCCCCCCTAGACAGGGATGGCTACACCTTC. Translation gives CASSSPLDRDGYTF.

CDR3 in DNA: TGTGCCAGCAGGCAGGGGCAGGGGATGGCTTTCTTT. This codes for CASRQGQGMAFF. The rearrangement links TRBV6-5 to TRBJ1-1, with D possibly matching TRBD1 (6 bases). This CDR3 spans 12 amino acids. Between the trimmed V and J ends, which lost 6 bases and 11 bases, there was a span of 16 bases. CDR1 is MNHEY and CDR2 is SVGAGI in the germline V gene.

The V call is TRBV5-1, the J call TRBJ2-5; 7 positions match TRBD1. The DNA end favors TRBJ2-7, so the J call may be wrong. Germline CDR1 SGHRS, CDR2 YFSETQ. This CDR3 spans 17 amino acids. This chain's CDR3 is CASSLGTGLVGNYEQYF. The CDR3, as DNA: TGCGCCAGCAGCTTGGGGACAGGACTCGTTGGGAACTACGAGCAGTACTTC.

The chain carries TRBV5-6 and TRBJ1-2; no reliable D call. The V end lost 2 bases, the J end lost 4 bases, and 18 bases lay between the germline ends. CDR3 length equals 16 residues. CDR1 and CDR2 from the germline V gene are SGHDT and YYEEEE. The DNA for the CDR3 is TGTGCCAGCAGCTTAGGAACTTGGGCCACCGGCTATGGCTACACCTTC. It translates to CASSLGTWATGYGYTF.

The gene calls are TRBV3-1 and TRBJ2-1, with D uncertain. The CDR3 loop spans 14 amino acids. CDR1 LGHDT and CDR2 YNNKEL come from the germline V gene (reference sequence). Between the trimmed V and J ends, which lost 1 base and 5 bases, there was a span of 9 bases. The CDR3 DNA reads as TGTGCCAGCAGCCAAGCGGGTTATCACAATGAGCAGTTCTTC. This gives the protein CASSQAGYHNEQFF.

The V call is TRBV4-3, the J call TRBJ2-1; D is possibly TRBD1 (6 bases). Trimming removed 4 bases from V and 10 bases from J, with 17 bases in between. CDR1 LGHNA and CDR2 YSLEER come from the germline V gene. This CDR3 has 14 amino acids. CDR3 bases: TGCGCCAGCAGCCGAAACCCAGGGGATACGGAGCAGTTCTTC. It yields the protein CASSRNPGDTEQFF.

Remarks on this clonotype: Relative to the germline gene, one junction end is altered; a read error may explain this. The chain is built from TRBV7-3 and TRBJ2-2; 7 bases line up with TRBD2. This CDR3 has 16 residues. Germline CDR1 reads SGHTA; CDR2 reads FQGTGA. This chain's CDR3 is CASSLNSGHETGELFF. DNA of the CDR3: TGTGCCAGTAGCTTAAATAGCGGGCACGAAACCGGGGAGCTGTTTTTT.

In this sample, this clonotype turned up a few times. Sequence at one end of the junction differs from germline and may be a read error. The chain recombines TRBV20-1 with TRBJ2-5; D ambiguous. The J call is doubtful: the DNA matches TRBJ2-4 better. Germline CDR1 is DFQATT and CDR2 is SNEGSKA (reference sequence). The CDR3 covers 13 residues. CDR3 bases: TGCAGTGCTGGAGATCAGGCGGAAAACATTCAGTACTTC. This gives the protein CSAGDQAENIQYF.

The chain is built from TRBV9 and TRBJ2-1, with TRBD2 matching over 9 bases. Germline CDR1 reads SGDLS; CDR2 reads YYNGEE. V was clipped by 3 bases and J by 2 bases; unmatched bases: 3. CDR3 length: 15 residues. DNA for the CDR3: TGTGCCAGCAGCGCTAGCGGGGTTACCTACAATGAGCAGTTCTTC. Translation gives CASSASGVTYNEQFF.

The CDR3 DNA sequence: TGTGCCAGCAGCTTAAGTTGGGACGCAAACTATGGCTACACCTTC. As protein: CASSLSWDANYGYTF. This chain links TRBV7-6 with TRBJ1-2, with D possibly matching TRBD1 (5 bases). Per germline, CDR1 SGHVS and CDR2 FNYEAQ. This CDR3 has 15 residues. The V and J ends lost 2 bases and 2 bases respectively, with 12 bases between them. Using reference TRBV7-6 and TRBJ1-2 for the parts outside the CDR3, the full variable domain is GAGVSQSPRYKVTKRGQDVALRCDPISGHVSLYWYRQALGQGPEFLTYFNYEAQQDKSGLPNDRFSAERPEGSISTLTIQRTEQRDSAMYRCASSLSWDANYGYTFGSGTRLTVV.

J is TRBJ2-5 and V is TRBV7-2, with a tentative D call TRBD1 (6 bases). Between the trimmed V and J ends, which lost 5 bases and 6 bases, there was a span of 13 bases. The CDR3 spans 13 residues. Germline CDR1 reads SGHTA; CDR2 reads FQGNSA. CDR3 in DNA: TGTGCCAGCAGCCCACAGGGATTTCAGACCCAGTACTTC. It translates to CASSPQGFQTQYF.

This clonotype was observed a handful of times. V is TRBV4-3 and J is TRBJ1-6, with D perhaps TRBD1 (5 bases). From germline, CDR1 is LGHNA and CDR2 YSLEER. This CDR3 is 16 amino acids long. Trimming took 1 base from V and 7 from J, leaving 14 bases between them. CDR3 in amino acids: CASSQAGIPGNSPLHF. The CDR3 DNA is TGCGCCAGCAGCCAAGCTGGCATTCCAGGGAATTCACCCCTCCACTTT.

V gene TRBV11-1 combines with J gene TRBJ2-1, with unresolved D. V lost 1 base and J 9 bases, leaving 13 bases between the germline ends. Germline assignment: CDR1 SGHAT and CDR2 FQDESV (reference sequence). The CDR3 is 14 amino acids. CDR3 nucleotide sequence: TGTGCCAGCAGCTTAGGCCGGCGAGCTCCTGAGCAGTTCTTC. It codes for CASSLGRRAPEQFF.

The chain is built from TRBV12-3 or TRBV12-4 and TRBJ2-1, with D perhaps TRBD1 (6 bases). TRBJ2-7 matches the DNA end more closely, so the J call is doubtful. The CDR3 runs 14 residues. CDR3 bases: TGTGCCAGCAGCCAAGTCAGGGGTTACAATGAGCAGTACTTC. Protein sequence: CASSQVRGYNEQYF.

This clonotype was recorded at least ten times. V and J are TRBV6-6 and TRBJ2-5, with D unresolved. This CDR3 is built from 12 residues. The ends were cut back, 2 bases at V and 5 bases at J, with 6 bases in the middle. CDR1 and CDR2 from the germline V gene are MNHNY and SVGAGI (reference sequence). In nucleotides, the CDR3 is TGTGCCAGCAGTTACAGGGTGGAGACCCAGTACTTC. This codes for CASSYRVETQYF.

The rearrangement links TRBV6-5 to TRBJ2-2; D call uncertain. V was clipped by 6 bases and J by 1 base, with 6 bases between them. CDR3 size: 13 residues. Germline V lookup: CDR1 MNHEY, CDR2 SVGAGI. The CDR3: CASSHENTGELFF. The CDR3 DNA follows: TGTGCCAGCAGCCACGAGAACACCGGGGAGCTGTTTTTT.